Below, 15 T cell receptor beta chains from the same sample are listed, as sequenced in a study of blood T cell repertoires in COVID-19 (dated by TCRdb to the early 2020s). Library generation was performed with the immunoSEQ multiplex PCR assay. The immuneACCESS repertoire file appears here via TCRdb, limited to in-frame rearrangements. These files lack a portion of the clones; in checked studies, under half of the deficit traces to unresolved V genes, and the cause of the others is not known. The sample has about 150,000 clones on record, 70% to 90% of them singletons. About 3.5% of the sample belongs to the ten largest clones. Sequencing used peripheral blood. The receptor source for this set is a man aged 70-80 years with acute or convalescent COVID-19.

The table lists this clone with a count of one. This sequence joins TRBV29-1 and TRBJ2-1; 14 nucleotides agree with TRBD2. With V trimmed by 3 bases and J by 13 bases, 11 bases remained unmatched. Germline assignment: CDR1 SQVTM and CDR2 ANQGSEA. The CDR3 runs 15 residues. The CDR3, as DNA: TGCAGCGTTGACAGCAGTACCGGGACTAGCGGGAGACAGTTCTTC. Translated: CSVDSSTGTSGRQFF.

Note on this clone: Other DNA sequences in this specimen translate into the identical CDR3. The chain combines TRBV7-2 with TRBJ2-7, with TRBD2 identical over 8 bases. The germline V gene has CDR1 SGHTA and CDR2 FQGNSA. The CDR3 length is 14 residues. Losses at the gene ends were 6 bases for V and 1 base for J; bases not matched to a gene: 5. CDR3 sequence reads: CASSGTSGSYEQYF. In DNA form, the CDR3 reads TGTGCCAGCAGTGGCACTAGCGGTTCCTACGAGCAGTACTTC.

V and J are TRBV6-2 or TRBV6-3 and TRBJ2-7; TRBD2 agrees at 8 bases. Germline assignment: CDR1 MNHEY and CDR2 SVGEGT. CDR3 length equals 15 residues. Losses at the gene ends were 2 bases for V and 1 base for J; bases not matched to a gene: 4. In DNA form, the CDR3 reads TGTGCCAGCAGTTACCCTAGCGGGCTTTCCTACGAGCAGTACTTC. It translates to CASSYPSGLSYEQYF.

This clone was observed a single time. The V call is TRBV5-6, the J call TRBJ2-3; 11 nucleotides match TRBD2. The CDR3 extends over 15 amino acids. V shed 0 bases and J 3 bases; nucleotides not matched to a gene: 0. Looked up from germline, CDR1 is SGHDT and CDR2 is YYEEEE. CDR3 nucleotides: TGTGCCAGCAGCTTGGTAGCGGGAGGGACAGATACGCAGTATTTT. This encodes CASSLVAGGTDTQYF.

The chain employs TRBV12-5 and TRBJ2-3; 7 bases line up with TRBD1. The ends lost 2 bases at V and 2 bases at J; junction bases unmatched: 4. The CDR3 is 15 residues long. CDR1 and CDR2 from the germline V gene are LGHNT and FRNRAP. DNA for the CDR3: TGTGCTAGTGGTTTGTCGGGACAGAACACAGATACGCAGTATTTT. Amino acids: CASGLSGQNTDTQYF.

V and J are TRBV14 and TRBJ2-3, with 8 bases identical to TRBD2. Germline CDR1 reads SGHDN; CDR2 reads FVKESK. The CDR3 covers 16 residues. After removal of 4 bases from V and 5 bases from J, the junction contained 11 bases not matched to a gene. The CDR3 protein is CASSRGGSGRRDTQYF. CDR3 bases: TGTGCCAGCAGCCGAGGGGGAAGCGGGAGACGAGATACGCAGTATTTT. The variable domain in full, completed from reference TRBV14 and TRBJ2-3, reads EAGVTQFPSHSVIEKGQTVTLRCDPISGHDNLYWYRRVMGKEIKFLLHFVKESKQDESGMPNNRFLAERTGGTYSTLKVQPAELEDSGVYFCASSRGGSGRRDTQYFGPGTRLTVL.

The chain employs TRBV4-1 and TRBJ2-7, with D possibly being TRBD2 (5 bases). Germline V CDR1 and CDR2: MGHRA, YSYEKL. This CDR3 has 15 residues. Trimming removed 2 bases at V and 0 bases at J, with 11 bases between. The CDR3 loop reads CASSQPSGSSYEQYF. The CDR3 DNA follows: TGCGCCAGCAGCCAACCGAGCGGAAGCTCCTACGAGCAGTACTTC.

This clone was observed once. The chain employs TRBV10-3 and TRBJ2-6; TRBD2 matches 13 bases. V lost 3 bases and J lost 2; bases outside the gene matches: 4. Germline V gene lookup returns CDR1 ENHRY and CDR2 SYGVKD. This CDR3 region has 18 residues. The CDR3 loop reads CAISDRTSGRAGANVLTF. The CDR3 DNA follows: TGTGCCATCAGTGATAGGACTAGCGGGAGAGCTGGGGCCAACGTCCTGACTTTC.

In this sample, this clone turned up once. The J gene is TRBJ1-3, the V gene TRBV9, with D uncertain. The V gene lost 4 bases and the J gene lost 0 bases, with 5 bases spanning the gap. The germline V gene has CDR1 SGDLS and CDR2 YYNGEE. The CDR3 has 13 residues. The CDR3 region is CASSPDSGNTIYF. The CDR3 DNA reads TGTGCCAGCAGCCCAGACTCTGGAAACACCATATATTTT.

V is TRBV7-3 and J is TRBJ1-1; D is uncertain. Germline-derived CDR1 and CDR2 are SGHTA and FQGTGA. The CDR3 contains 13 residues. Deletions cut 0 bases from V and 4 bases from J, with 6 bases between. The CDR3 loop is CASSLTRSTEAFF. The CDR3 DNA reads TGTGCCAGCAGCTTAACGCGGAGCACTGAAGCTTTCTTT.

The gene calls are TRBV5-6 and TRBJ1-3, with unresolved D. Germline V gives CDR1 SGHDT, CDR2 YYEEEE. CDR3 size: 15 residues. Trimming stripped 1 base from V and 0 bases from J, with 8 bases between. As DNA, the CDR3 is TGTGCCAGCAGCTTGTGGCAGATCTCTGGAAACACCATATATTTT. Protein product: CASSLWQISGNTIYF.

CDR3 in amino acids: CASSPGQRNTEAFF. The CDR3 DNA reads TGTGCCAGCAGTCCCGGACAGAGGAACACTGAAGCTTTCTTT. The chain uses TRBV6-5 and TRBJ1-1; D might be TRBD1 (6 bases). The V end was cut by 5 bases, the J end by 1 base, with 11 bases between. This CDR3 is built from 14 residues. Germline V lookup: CDR1 MNHEY, CDR2 SVGAGI.

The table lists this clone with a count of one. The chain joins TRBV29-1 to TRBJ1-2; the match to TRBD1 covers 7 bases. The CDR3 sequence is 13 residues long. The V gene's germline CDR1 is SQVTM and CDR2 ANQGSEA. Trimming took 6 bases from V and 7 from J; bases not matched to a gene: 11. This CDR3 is CSVFRQGWSGYTF. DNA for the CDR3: TGCAGCGTATTTCGACAGGGATGGAGTGGCTACACCTTC.

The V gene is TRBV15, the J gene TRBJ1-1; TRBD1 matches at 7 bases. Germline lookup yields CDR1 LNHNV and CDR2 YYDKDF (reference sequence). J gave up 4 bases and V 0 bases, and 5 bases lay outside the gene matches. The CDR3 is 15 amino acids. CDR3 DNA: TGTGCCACCAGCAGAGAAAGACAGGGTCTCACTGAAGCTTTCTTT. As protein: CATSRERQGLTEAFF. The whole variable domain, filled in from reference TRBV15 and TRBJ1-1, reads DAMVIQNPRYQVTQFGKPVTLSCSQTLNHNVMYWYQQKSSQAPKLLFHYYDKDFNNEADTPDNFQSRRPNTSFCFLDIRSPGLGDTAMYLCATSRERQGLTEAFFGQGTRLTVV.

The CDR3 loop reads CASSPGQGGLRSYEQYF. In nucleotides, the CDR3 is TGTGCCAGCAGCCCGGGACAGGGGGGGCTTCGTTCCTACGAGCAGTACTTC. The chain carries TRBV7-9 and TRBJ2-7; 11 positions agree with TRBD1. Germline CDR1 reads SEHNR; CDR2 reads FQNEAQ (reference sequence). The CDR3 has 17 amino acids. The ends lost 5 bases at V and 1 base at J; junction bases unmatched: 10.